The subject of this entry is one T cell receptor beta chain. Its antigen remains unknown. This specimen belongs to a study of cytomegalovirus exposure and HLA in healthy donors. It was with 60 Vbeta and 13 Jbeta primers that the PCR ran. Profiled with immunoSEQ multiplex PCR; TCRdb holds only in-frame clones, not every one. The profile shows about 140,000 clones, about 75% of them singletons. Points from the study as a whole: Sequencing likely produced, as an artifact, a cluster of highly shared sequence variants. The authors later linked a missense DCLRE1C variant to TCR beta V- and J-gene trimming. According to a later analysis, donors in an Asian-associated ancestry cluster reportedly had fewer N-insertions than the roughly 720-donor mean.

This CDR3 spans 13 amino acids. The germline V and J ends were trimmed by 5 bases and 5 bases, with 9 bases remaining between them. Per the germline V gene, CDR1 is LGHNA and CDR2 is YNFKEQ. V is TRBV4-2 and J is TRBJ2-2, with D uncertain. The sample consisted of PBMCs. The receptor was isolated from a man aged 18 to 29 in good health and CMV-seropositive. The DNA for the CDR3 is TGTGCCAGCAGCGGAAGCGATACCGGGGAGCTGTTTTTT. The encoded protein is CASSGSDTGELFF.